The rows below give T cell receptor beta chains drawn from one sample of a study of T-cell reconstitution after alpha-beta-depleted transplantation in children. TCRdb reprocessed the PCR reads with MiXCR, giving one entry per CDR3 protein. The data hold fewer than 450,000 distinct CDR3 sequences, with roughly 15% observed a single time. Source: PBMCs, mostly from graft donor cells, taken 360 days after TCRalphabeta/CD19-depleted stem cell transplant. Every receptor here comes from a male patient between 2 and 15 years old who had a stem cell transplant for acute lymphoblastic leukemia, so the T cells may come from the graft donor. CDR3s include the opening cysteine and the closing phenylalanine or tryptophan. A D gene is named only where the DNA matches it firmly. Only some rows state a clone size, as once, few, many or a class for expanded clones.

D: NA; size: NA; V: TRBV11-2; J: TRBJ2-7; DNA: TGTGCCAGCAGCTTACAGGTTGCAGGATCCTACGAGCAGTACTTC; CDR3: CASSLQVAGSYEQYF
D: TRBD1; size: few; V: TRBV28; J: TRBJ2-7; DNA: TGTGCCAGCAGGGACAGGGCTCCCGAGCAGTACTTC; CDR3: CASRDRAPEQYF
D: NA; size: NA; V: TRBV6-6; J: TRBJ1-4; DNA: TGTGCCAGCAGTTACGACCGTAATGAAAAACTGTTTTTT; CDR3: CASSYDRNEKLFF
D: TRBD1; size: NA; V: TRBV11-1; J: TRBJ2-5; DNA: TGTGCCAGCAGAACCGGGACAGAAAAGACCCAGTACTTC; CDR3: CASRTGTEKTQYF
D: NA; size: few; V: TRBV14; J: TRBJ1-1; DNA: TGTGCCAGCAGCCAAGATCAGGGGAATGAAGCTTTCTTT; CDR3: CASSQDQGNEAFF
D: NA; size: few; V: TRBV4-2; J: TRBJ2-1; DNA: TGTGCCAGCAGCCAAGAGGGGGCGGGAGTGGGCAATGAGCAGTTCTTC; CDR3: CASSQEGAGVGNEQFF
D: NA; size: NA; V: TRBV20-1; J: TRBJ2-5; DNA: TGCAGTGCTAGAGACCAGGACGGCCGAGAGACCCAGTACTTC; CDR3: CSARDQDGRETQYF
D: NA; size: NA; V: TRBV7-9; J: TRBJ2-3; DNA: TGTGCCAGCAATAGCCGCCACACCACAGATACGCAGTATTTT; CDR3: CASNSRHTTDTQYF
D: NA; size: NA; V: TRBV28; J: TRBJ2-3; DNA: TGTGCCAGCAGTTTAGATTCGCGATCCGCAAATACGCAGTATTTT; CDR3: CASSLDSRSANTQYF
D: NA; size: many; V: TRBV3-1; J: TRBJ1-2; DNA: TGTGCCAGCAGCCAAGATATAGGATATGGCTACACCTTC; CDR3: CASSQDIGYGYTF
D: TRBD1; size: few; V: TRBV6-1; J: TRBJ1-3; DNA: TGTGCCAGCAGCGACAGGGACTCTGGAAACACCATATATTTT; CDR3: CASSDRDSGNTIYF
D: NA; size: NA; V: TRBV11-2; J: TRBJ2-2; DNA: TGTGCCAGCAGCGTCCCTAAGGGGACCGGGGAGCTGTTTTTT; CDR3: CASSVPKGTGELFF
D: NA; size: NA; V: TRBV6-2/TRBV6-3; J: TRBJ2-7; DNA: TGTGCCAGCAGTACCGACCTCTACGAGCAGTACTTC; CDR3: CASSTDLYEQYF
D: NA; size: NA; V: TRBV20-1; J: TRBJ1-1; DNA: TGCAGTGCTACCCCTCCTACAGGGAAAGATAGGGCTTTCTTT; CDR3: CSATPPTGKDRAFF
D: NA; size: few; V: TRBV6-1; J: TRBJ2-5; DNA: TGTGCCAGCAGCCCCTCGCCTAATCGTGGTGAGACCCAGTACTTC; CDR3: CASSPSPNRGETQYF
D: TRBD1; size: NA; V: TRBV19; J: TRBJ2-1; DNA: TGTGCCACCCAAAACAGGGGGCTTTACAATGAGCAGGTCTTC; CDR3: CATQNRGLYNEQVF
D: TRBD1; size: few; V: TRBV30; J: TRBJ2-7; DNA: TGTGCCTGGAGTTCCGGGATGTCAGGGACAGTTGCCTACGAGCAGTACTTC; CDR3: CAWSSGMSGTVAYEQYF
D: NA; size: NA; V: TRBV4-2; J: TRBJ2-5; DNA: TGTGCCAGCAGCCAAGTCCCTCCAGGGGGGGCGACCCAGTACTTC; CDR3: CASSQVPPGGATQYF
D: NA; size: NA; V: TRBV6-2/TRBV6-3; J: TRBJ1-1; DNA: TGTGCCAGCAGTGTAAGCACTGAAGCTTTCTTT; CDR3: CASSVSTEAFF
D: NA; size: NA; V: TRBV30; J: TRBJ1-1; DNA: TGTGCCTGGATAAGGCGGACTGAAGCTTTCTTT; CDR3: CAWIRRTEAFF
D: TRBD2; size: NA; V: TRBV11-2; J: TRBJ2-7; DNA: TGTGCCAGCAGCATCCAACTAGCGGGAGGGGATTTAGACTACGAGCAGTACTTC; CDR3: CASSIQLAGGDLDYEQYF
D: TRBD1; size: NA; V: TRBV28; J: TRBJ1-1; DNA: TGTGCCAGCAGTAGTGGGGGACAGGGACGGACTGAAGCTTTCTTT; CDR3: CASSSGGQGRTEAFF
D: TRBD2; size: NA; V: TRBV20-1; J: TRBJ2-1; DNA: TGCAGTGCTAGAGAACCCGGACTAGCGTCGAGCTCCTACAATGAGCAGTTCTTC; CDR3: CSAREPGLASSSYNEQFF
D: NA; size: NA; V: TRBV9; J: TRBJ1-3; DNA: TGTGCCAGCAGCATGGGGACGGACTCTGGAAACACCATATATTTT; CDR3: CASSMGTDSGNTIYF
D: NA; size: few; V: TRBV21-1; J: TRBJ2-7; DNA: TGTGCCAGCAGCGCAATACAGGGCACCTACGAGCAGTACTTC; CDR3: CASSAIQGTYEQYF
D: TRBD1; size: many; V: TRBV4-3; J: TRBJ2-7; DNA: TGCGCCAGCAGCCAAATGGCCGGGACAGGGAACGAGCAGTACTTC; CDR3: CASSQMAGTGNEQYF
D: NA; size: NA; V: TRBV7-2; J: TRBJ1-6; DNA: TGTGCCAGCAGCGGTGGAGGAGGGTTCCCCCCTTCACCCCTCCACTTT; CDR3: CASSGGGGFPPSPLHF
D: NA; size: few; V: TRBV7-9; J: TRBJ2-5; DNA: TGTGCCAGCAGCCGCTCTTCTGGGATGGAGACCCAGTACTTC; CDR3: CASSRSSGMETQYF
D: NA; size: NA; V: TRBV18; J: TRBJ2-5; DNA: TGTGCCAGCTCACCACCGATGGGCACAGGCGATTGGGAGACCCAGTACTTC; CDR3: CASSPPMGTGDWETQYF
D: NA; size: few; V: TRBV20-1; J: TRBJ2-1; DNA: TGCAGTGCTAGAGATCGATTGGGGGGTCCACCCTACAATGAGCAGTTCTTC; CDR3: CSARDRLGGPPYNEQFF
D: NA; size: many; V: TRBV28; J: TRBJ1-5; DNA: TGTGCCAGCAGACCTACACGGGGCAGCCCCAATCAGCCCCAGCATTTT; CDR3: CASRPTRGSPNQPQHF
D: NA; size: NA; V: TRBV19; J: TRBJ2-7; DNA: TGTGCCAGTAGAAGTCAATACGAGCAGTACTTC; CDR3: CASRSQYEQYF
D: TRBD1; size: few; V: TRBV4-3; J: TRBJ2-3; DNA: TGCGCCAGCAGCCAAGAAACCGGACAGGGGGCATCTTCGGATACGCAGTATTTT; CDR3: CASSQETGQGASSDTQYF
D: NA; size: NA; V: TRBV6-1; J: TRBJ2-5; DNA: TGTGCCAGCCGACGGCAGGCGGGAGAGACCCAGTACTTC; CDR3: CASRRQAGETQYF
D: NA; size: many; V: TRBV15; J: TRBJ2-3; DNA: TGTGCCACCAGCAGAGATGTAAGGGTAGGCACAGATACGCAGTATTTT; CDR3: CATSRDVRVGTDTQYF
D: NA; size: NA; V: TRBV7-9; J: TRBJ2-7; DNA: TGTGCCAGCAGCCCCCCGAGGGACTACGAGCAGTACTTC; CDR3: CASSPPRDYEQYF
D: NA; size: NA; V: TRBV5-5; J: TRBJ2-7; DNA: TGTGCCAGCAGCGTGGCCGAGGGAGTACAGTACTTC; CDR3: CASSVAEGVQYF
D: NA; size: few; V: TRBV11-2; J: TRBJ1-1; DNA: TGTGCCAGCAGCTTCCGACGACTTTCGAACACTGAAGCTTTCTTT; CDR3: CASSFRRLSNTEAFF
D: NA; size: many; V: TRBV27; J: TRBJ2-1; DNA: TGTGCCAGCAGTTTATTCCAGGGGCAGGATGAGCAGTTCTTC; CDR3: CASSLFQGQDEQFF
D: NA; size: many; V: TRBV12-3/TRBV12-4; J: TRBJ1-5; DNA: TGTGCCAGCAGTGGAGGATCGGGGATCAATCAGCCCCAGCATTTT; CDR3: CASSGGSGINQPQHF
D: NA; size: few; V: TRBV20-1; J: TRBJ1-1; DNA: TGCAGTGCTAGCAGGGGCTTGGGGGACACTGAAGCTTTCTTT; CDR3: CSASRGLGDTEAFF
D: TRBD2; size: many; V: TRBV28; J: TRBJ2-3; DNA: TGTGCCAGCAGTTTTGGGCTAGCGGGACTAGATACGCAGTATTTT; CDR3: CASSFGLAGLDTQYF
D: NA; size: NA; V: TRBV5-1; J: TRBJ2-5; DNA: TGCGCCAGCAGCCCCGGGACGGAGCGGACCCAGTACTTC; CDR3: CASSPGTERTQYF
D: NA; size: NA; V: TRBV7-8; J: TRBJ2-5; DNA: TGTGCCAGCAGCTCACGGAGAGCAGCCCGAGGCCAAGAGACCCAGTACTTC; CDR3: CASSSRRAARGQETQYF
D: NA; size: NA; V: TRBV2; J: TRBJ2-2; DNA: TGTGCCAGCAGTGGGACCTCAGGGGTTACGGACGTGGCCGGGGAGCTGTTTTTT; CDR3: CASSGTSGVTDVAGELFF
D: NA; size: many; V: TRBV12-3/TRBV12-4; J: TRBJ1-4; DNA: TGTGCCAGCAGTTTGTCCCAGGGGAGTAATGAAAAACTGTTTTTT; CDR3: CASSLSQGSNEKLFF
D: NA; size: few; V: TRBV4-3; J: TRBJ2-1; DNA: TGCGCCAGCAGCCAAGCGTCCGGGATCTTCTACAATGAGCAGTTCTTC; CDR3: CASSQASGIFYNEQFF
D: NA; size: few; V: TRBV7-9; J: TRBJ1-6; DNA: TGTGCCAGCAGCTTAGCAAGGGCCTCACCCCTCCACTTT; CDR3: CASSLARASPLHF
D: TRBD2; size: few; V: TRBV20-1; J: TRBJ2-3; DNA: TGCAGTGCTAGAGATCCCCTAGCGGGAGGGGGCACAGATACGCAGTATTTT; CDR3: CSARDPLAGGGTDTQYF
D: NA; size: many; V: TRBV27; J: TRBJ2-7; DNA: TGTGCCAGCAGCCCTACCCGGGTGAGCGAGCAGTACTTC; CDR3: CASSPTRVSEQYF
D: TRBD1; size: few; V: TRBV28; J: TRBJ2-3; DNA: TGTGCCAGCAGTTCCAGGGGGCAGGGAGGTTGGGATACGCAGTATTTT; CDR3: CASSSRGQGGWDTQYF
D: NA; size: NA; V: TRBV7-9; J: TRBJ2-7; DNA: TGTGCCAGCAGCTTAGAGGTAAAGCAGTACTTC; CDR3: CASSLEVKQYF
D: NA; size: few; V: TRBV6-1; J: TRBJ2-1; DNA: TGTGCCAGCAGCGAACCGGACGGGATCTACAATGAGCAGTTCTTC; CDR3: CASSEPDGIYNEQFF